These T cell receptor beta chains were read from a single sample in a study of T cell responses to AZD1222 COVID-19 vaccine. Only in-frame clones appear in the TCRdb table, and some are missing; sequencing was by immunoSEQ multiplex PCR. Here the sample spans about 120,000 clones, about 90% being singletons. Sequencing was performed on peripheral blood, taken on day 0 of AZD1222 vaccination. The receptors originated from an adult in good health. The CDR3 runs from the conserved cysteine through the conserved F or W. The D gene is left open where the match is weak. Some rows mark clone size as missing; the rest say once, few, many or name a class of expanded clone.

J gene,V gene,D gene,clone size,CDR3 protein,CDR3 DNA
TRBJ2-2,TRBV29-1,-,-,CSVVRYTGELFF,TGCAGCGTTGTTAGATACACCGGGGAGCTGTTTTTT
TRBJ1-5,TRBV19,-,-,CASSIGPGSNQPQHF,TGTGCCAGTAGTATAGGACCCGGGAGCAATCAGCCCCAGCATTTT
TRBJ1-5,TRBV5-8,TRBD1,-,CASTPGQIFSNQPQHF,TGTGCCAGCACCCCGGGACAGATTTTTAGCAATCAGCCCCAGCATTTT
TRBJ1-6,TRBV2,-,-,CASSEGGIISNHF,TGTGCCAGCAGTGAAGGGGGCATAATATCGAATCACTTT
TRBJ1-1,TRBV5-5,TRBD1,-,CASSSGTGVENTEAFF,TGTGCCAGCAGCTCCGGGACAGGGGTAGAAAACACTGAAGCTTTCTTT
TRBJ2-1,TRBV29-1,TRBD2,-,CSAQPLAGGRNEQFF,TGCAGCGCCCAACCACTAGCGGGAGGGAGGAATGAGCAGTTCTTC
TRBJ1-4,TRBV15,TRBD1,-,CATSRDRLAKLFF,TGTGCCACCAGCCGGGACAGGCTCGCAAAACTGTTTTTT
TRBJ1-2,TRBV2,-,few,CASTLEGRDTGYTF,TGTGCCAGCACCCTTGAGGGACGGGACACCGGCTACACCTTC
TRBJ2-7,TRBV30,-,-,CALSLGEQYF,TGTGCCTTATCCTTAGGAGAGCAGTACTTC
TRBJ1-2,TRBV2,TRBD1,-,CASSEFTGGLSGYTF,TGTGCCAGCAGTGAATTCACAGGGGGCCTTAGTGGCTACACCTTC
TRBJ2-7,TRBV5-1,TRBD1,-,CASSPRKGAASSYEQYF,TGCGCCAGCAGCCCAAGAAAGGGGGCTGCGAGCTCCTACGAGCAGTACTTC